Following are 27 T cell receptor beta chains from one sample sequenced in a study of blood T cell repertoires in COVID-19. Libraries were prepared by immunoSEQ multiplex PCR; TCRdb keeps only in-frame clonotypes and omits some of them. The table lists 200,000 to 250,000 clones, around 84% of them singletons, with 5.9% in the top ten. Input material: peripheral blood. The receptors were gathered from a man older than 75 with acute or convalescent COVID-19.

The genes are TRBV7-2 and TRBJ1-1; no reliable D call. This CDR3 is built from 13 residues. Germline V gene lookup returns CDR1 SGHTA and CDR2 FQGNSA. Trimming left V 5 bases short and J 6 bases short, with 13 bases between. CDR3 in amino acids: CASSQLAVPEAFF. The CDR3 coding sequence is TGTGCCAGCAGCCAGCTAGCGGTCCCTGAAGCTTTCTTT.

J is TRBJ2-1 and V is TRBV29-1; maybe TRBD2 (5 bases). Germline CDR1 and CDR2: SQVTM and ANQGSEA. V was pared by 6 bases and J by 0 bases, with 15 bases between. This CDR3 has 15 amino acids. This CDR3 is CSVSLGSSSYNEQFF. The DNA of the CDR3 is TGCAGCGTGTCCCTGGGGAGTAGCTCCTACAATGAGCAGTTCTTC.

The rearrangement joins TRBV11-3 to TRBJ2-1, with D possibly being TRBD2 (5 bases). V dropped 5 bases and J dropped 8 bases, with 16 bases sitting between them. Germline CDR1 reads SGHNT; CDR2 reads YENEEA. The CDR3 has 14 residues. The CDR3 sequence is CASSKGRGSDEQFF. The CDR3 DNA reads TGTGCCAGCAGCAAAGGACGGGGATCGGATGAGCAGTTCTTC.

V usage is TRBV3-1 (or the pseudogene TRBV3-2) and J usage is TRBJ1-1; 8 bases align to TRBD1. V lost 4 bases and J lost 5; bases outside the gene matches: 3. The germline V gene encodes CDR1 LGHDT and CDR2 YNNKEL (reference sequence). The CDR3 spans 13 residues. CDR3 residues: CASSRRQGTEAFF. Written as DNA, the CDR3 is TGTGCCAGCAGCCGAAGACAGGGGACTGAAGCTTTCTTT.

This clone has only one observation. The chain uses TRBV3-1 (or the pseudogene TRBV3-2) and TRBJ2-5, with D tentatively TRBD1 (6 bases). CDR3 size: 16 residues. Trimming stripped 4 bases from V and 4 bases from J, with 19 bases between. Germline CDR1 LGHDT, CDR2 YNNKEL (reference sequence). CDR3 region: CASSPTPQGQVETQYF. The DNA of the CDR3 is TGTGCCAGCAGCCCCACCCCCCAGGGGCAGGTAGAGACCCAGTACTTC.

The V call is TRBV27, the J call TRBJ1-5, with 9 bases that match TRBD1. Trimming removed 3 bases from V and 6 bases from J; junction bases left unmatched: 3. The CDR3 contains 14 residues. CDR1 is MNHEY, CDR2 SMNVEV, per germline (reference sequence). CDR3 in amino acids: CASSLGQGLQPQHF. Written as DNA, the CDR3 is TGTGCCAGCAGTTTGGGACAGGGACTTCAGCCCCAGCATTTT.

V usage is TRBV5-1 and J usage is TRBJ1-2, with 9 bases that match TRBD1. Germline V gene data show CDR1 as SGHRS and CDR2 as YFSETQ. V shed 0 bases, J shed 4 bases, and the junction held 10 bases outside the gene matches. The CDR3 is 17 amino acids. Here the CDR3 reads CASSLDGGQGNSYGYTF. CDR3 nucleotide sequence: TGCGCCAGCAGCTTGGACGGAGGACAGGGGAATTCCTATGGCTACACCTTC. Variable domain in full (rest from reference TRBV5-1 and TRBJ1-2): KAGVTQTPRYLIKTRGQQVTLSCSPISGHRSVSWYQQTPGQGLQFLFEYFSETQRNKGNFPGRFSGRQFSNSRSEMNVSTLELGDSALYLCASSLDGGQGNSYGYTFGSGTRLTVV.

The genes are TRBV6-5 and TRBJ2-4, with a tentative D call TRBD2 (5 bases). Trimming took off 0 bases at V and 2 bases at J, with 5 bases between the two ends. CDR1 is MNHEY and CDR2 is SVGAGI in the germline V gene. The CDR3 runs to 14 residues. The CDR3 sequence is CASSYSDSKNIQYF. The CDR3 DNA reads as TGTGCCAGCAGTTACTCGGACTCCAAAAACATTCAGTACTTC.

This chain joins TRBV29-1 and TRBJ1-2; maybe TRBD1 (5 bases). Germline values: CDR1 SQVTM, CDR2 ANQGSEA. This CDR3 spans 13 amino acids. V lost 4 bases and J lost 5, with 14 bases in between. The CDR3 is CSVGAPPGYGYTF. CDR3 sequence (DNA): TGCAGCGTTGGCGCCCCTCCAGGGTATGGCTACACCTTC.

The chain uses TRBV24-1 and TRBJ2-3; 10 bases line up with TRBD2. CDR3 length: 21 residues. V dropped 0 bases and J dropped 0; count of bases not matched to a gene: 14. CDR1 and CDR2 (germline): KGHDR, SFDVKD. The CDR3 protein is CATSDLVRAGGPSLSTDTQYF. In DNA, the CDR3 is TGTGCCACCAGTGATTTGGTTCGAGCGGGAGGGCCTTCGCTGAGCACAGATACGCAGTATTTT.

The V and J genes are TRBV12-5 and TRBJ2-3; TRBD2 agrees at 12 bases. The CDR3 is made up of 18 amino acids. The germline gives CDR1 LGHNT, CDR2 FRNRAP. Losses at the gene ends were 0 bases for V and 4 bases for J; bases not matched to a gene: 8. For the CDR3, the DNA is TGTGCTAGTGGTTTGGTGACCCTAGCGGGAGGGGGCGCAGATACGCAGTATTTT. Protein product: CASGLVTLAGGGADTQYF.

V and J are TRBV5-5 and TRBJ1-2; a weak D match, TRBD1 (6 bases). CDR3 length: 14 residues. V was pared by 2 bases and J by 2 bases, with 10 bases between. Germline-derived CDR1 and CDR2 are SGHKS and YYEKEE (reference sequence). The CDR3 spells CASSFRGANYGYTF. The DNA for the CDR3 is TGTGCCAGCAGCTTCAGGGGCGCCAACTATGGCTACACCTTC.

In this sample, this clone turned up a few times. CDR3 loop: CASSARGGATPNSPLHF. In DNA form, the CDR3 reads TGTGCCAGCAGCGCACGGGGAGGAGCAACCCCGAATTCACCCCTCCACTTT. This chain connects TRBV11-3 to TRBJ1-6; D is unclear. The V and J ends lost 5 bases and 7 bases respectively, with 21 bases between them. Germline lookup yields CDR1 SGHNT and CDR2 YENEEA. The CDR3 loop spans 17 amino acids.

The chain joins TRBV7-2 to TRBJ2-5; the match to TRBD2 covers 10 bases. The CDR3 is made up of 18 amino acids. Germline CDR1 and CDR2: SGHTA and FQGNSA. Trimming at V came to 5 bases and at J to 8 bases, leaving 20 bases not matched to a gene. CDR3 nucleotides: TGTGCCAGCAGCGCTCCCTCCCTAGCGGGAGACCCTAGGGTCACCCAGTACTTC. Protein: CASSAPSLAGDPRVTQYF. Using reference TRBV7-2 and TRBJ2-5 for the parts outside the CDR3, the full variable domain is GAGVSQSPSNKVTEKGKDVELRCDPISGHTALYWYRQSLGQGLEFLIYFQGNSAPDKSGLPSDRFSAERTGGSVSTLTIQRTQQEDSAVYLCASSAPSLAGDPRVTQYFGPGTRLLVL.

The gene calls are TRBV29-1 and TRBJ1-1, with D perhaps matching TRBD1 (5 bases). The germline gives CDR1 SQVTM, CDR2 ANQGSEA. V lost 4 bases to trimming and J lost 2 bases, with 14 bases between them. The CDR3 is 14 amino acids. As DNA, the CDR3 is TGCAGCGTTGTTCGTCAGGGAATTAACACTGAAGCTTTCTTT. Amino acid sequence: CSVVRQGINTEAFF.

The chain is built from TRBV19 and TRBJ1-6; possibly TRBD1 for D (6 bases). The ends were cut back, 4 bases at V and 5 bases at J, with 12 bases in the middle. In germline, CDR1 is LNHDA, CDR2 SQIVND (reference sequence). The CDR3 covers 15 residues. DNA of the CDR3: TGTGCCAGTAGTACCACAGGGCTTAATAATTCACCCCTCCACTTT. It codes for CASSTTGLNNSPLHF.

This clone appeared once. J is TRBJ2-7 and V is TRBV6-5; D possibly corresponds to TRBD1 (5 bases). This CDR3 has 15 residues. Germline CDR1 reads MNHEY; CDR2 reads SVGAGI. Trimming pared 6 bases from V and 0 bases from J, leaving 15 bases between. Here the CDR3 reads CASSTTGFSSYEQYV. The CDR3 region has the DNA TGTGCCAGCAGCACAACAGGTTTTAGCTCCTACGAGCAGTACGTC.

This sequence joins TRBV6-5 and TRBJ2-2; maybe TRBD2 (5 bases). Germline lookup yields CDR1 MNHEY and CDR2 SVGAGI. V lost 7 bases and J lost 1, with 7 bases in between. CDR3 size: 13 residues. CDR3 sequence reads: CASKGRNTGELFF. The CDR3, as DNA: TGTGCCAGCAAAGGGAGGAACACCGGGGAGCTGTTTTTT.

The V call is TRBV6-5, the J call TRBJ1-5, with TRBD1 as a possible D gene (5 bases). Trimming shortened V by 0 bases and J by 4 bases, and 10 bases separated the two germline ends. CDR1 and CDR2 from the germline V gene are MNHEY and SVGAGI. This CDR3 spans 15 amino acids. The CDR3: CASSYSKGKNQPQHF. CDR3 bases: TGTGCCAGCAGTTACTCGAAGGGGAAGAATCAGCCCCAGCATTTT.

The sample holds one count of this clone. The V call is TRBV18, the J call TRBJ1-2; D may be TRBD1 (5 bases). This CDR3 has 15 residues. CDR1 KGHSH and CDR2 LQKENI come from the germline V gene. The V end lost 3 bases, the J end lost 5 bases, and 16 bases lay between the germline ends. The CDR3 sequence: CASSPAVWGEYGYTF. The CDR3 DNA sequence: TGTGCCAGCTCACCCGCGGTATGGGGGGAGTATGGCTACACCTTC.

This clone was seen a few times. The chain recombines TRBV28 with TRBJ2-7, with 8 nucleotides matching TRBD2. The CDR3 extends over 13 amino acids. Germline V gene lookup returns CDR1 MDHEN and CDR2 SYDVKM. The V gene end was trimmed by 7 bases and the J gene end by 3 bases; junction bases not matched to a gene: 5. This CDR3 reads CASTSGTSYEQYF. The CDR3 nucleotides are TGTGCCAGCACCTCCGGGACTAGCTACGAGCAGTACTTC.

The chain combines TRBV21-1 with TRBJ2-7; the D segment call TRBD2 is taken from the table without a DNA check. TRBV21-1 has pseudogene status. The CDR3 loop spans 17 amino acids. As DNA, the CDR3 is TGTGCCAGCAGCAGGGGGACTAGCGGGAGGAGGGCCTACGAGCAGTACTTC. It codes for CASSRGTSGRRAYEQYF.

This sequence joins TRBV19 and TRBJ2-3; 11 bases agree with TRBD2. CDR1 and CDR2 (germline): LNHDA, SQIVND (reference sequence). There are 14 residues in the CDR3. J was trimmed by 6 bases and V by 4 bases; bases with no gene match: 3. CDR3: CASSSSGRDDTQYF. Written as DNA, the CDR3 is TGTGCCAGTAGTAGTAGCGGGAGGGATGATACGCAGTATTTT. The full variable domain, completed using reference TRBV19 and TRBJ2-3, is DGGITQSPKYLFRKEGQNVTLSCEQNLNHDAMYWYRQDPGQGLRLIYYSQIVNDFQKGDIAEGYSVSREKKESFPLTVTSAQKNPTAFYLCASSSSGRDDTQYFGPGTRLTVL.

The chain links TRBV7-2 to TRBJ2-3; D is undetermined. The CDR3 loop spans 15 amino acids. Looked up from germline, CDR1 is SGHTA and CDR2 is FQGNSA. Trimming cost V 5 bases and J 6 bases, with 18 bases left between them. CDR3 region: CASSPRRLRSDTQYF. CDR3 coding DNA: TGTGCCAGCAGCCCTAGACGCCTCCGGTCGGATACGCAGTATTTT.

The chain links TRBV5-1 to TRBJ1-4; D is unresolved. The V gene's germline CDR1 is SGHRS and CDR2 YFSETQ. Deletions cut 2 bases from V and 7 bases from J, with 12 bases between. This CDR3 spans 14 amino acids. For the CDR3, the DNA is TGCGCCAGCAGCTTTCAGGCAGATTCTGAAAAACTGTTTTTT. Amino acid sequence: CASSFQADSEKLFF.

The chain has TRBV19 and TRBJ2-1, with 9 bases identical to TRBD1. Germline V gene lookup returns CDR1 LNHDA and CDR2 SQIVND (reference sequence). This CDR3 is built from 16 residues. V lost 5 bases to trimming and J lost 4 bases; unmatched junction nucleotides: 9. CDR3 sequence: CASSSTQGAEYNEQFF. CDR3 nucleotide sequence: TGTGCCAGTAGTTCAACACAGGGGGCGGAGTACAATGAGCAGTTCTTC.

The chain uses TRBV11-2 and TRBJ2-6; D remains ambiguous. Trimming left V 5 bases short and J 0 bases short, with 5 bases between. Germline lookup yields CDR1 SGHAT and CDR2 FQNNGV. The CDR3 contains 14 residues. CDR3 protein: CASSPSSGANVLTF. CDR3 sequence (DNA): TGTGCCAGCAGCCCGTCCTCTGGGGCCAACGTCCTGACTTTC.